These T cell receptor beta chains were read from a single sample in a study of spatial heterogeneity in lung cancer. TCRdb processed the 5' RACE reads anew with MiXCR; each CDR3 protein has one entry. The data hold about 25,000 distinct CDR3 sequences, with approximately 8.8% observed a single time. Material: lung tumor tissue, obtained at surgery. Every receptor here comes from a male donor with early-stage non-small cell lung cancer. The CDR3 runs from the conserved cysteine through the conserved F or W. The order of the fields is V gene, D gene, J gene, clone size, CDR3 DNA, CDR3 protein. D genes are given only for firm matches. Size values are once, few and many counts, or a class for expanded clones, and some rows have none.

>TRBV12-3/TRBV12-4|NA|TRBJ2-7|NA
TGTGCCAGCAGTCCGACAGTGGCCTACGAGCAGTACTTC
CASSPTVAYEQYF
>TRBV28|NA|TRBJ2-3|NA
TGTGCCAGCAGTTTAAGGCTTGACTCCGGAGTGAGCACAGATACGCAGTATTTT
CASSLRLDSGVSTDTQYF
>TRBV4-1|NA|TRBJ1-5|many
TGCGCCAGCAGCCTAGGGGTTTCTAGTAATCAGCCCCAGCATTTT
CASSLGVSSNQPQHF
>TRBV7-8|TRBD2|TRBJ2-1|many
TGTGCCAGCAGCCGATCATTAGGGAGGGAAAATGAGCAGTTCTTC
CASSRSLGRENEQFF
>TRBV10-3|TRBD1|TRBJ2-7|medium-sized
TGTGCCATCAGTTCCTCGGGACAGGAAAGAGGCGAGCAGTACTTC
CAISSSGQERGEQYF
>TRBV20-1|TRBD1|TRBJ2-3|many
TGCAGTGCCCACCGAAGGGGGCTAGCAGATACGCAGTATTTT
CSAHRRGLADTQYF
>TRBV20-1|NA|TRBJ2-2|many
TGCAGTGCTTTCAATCCGGATATCATCGCGAACACCGGGGAGCTGTTTTTT
CSAFNPDIIANTGELFF
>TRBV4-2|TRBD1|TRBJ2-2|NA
TGTGCCAGCAGCCCGTGGACAGGGGAGGCCACCGGGGAGCTGTTTTTT
CASSPWTGEATGELFF
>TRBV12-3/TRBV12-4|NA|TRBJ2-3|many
TGTGCCAGCAGTTTCCCCGCACGCACAGATACGCAGTATTTT
CASSFPARTDTQYF
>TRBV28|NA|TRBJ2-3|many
TGTGCCAGCAGTTTCGGTATCCAGGGAAGATCAGATACGCAGTATTTT
CASSFGIQGRSDTQYF
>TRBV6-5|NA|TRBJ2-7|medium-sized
TGTGCCAGCAGTTACAGGTCAGCCTACGAGCAGTACTTC
CASSYRSAYEQYF
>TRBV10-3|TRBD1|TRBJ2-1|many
TGTGCCATCACCCAGACAGGGTACCGTGGTGAGCAGTTCTTC
CAITQTGYRGEQFF
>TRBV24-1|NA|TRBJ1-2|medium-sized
TGTGCCACCAGAGGACCGGGCGGAAGGGGCTACACCTTC
CATRGPGGRGYTF
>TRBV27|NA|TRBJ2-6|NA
TGTGCAAGTCTGGACTCTGGGGCCAACGTCCTGACTTTC
CASLDSGANVLTF
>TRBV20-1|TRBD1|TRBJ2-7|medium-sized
TGCAGTGCTCGGACGAAAACCGGGACAGGGAGGGTGCACGAGCAGTACTTC
CSARTKTGTGRVHEQYF
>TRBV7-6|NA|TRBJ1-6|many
TGTGCCAGCAGCCTGAGCTCCTATAATTCACCCCTCCACTTT
CASSLSSYNSPLHF
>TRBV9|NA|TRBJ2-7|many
TGTGCCACCACCACACCGGGGCTGGTCCACGAGCAGTACTTC
CATTTPGLVHEQYF
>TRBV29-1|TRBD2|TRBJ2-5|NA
TGCAGCGCTTCGCTGACTAGCGGGCTTCAAGAGACCCAGTACTTC
CSASLTSGLQETQYF
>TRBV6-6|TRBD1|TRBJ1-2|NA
TGTGCCAGCAGCTGGGGACAGGGGGCGTTAATAGTGAGCTACACCTTC
CASSWGQGALIVSYTF
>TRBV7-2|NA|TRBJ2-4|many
TGTGCCAGCAGCTTAGCAGGAGGGGGCGCGACCAAAAACATTCAGTACTTC
CASSLAGGGATKNIQYF
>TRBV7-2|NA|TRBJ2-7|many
TGTGCCAGCAGCTCGGGACGAATCCCCTACGAGCAGTACTTC
CASSSGRIPYEQYF
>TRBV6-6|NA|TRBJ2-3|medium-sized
TGTGCCAGCAGCCTGACCGGACACCAAGAAACAGATACGCAGTATTTT
CASSLTGHQETDTQYF
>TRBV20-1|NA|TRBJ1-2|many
TGCAGTGTAGAACAGACAAACTATGGCTACACCTTC
CSVEQTNYGYTF
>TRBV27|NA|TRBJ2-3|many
TGTGCCAGCACCCGACTAGGGCCGACCTATAGCACAGATACGCAGTATTTT
CASTRLGPTYSTDTQYF
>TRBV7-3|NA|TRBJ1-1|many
TGTGCCAGCAGCTCTTTCACCCCCACCCAGGAAGAGAACACTGAAGCTTTCTTT
CASSSFTPTQEENTEAFF
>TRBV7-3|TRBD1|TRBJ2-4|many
TGTGCCAGCAGCTTACAGGGGGTCGTCCAGTACTTC
CASSLQGVVQYF
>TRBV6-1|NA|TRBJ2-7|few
TGTGCCAGCAGTGATATCCAGGGGTCCTACGAGCAGTACTTC
CASSDIQGSYEQYF
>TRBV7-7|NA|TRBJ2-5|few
TGTGCCAGCTACGGTATAGGAGAAGAGACCCAGTACTTC
CASYGIGEETQYF
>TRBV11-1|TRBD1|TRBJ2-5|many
TGTGCCAGCAGCACCGGACAGGGGGCTAGTCTGGCGGAGACCCAGTACTTC
CASSTGQGASLAETQYF
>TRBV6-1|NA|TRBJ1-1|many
TGTGCCAGCAGTGAAGTCGCGGAGACTGAAGCTTTCTTT
CASSEVAETEAFF
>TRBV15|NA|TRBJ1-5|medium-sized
TGTGCCACCAGCACCGGACATACCAATCAGCCCCAGCATTTT
CATSTGHTNQPQHF
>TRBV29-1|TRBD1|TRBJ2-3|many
TGCAGCGTTAGGACAGGATACACAGATACGCAGTATTTT
CSVRTGYTDTQYF
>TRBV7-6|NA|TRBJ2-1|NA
TGTGCCAGCAGCTCGAACAGGCTGTACAATGAGCAGTTCTTC
CASSSNRLYNEQFF
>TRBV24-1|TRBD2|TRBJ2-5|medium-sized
TGTGCCGCTCCGACTAGCTGGGGAGAGACCCAGTACTTC
CAAPTSWGETQYF
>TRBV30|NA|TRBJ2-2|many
TGTGCCTGGAGTGTAATGGGCACCGGGGAGCTGTTTTTT
CAWSVMGTGELFF
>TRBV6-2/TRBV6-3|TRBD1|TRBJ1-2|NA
TGTGCCAGCGAACTTGGAGCACTTCTCAGGGGGGCCAGCTACACCTTC
CASELGALLRGASYTF
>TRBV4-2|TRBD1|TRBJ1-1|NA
TGTGCCAGCAGCCAAGGGGGACAGGGGGTTTCAGCTTTCTTT
CASSQGGQGVSAFF